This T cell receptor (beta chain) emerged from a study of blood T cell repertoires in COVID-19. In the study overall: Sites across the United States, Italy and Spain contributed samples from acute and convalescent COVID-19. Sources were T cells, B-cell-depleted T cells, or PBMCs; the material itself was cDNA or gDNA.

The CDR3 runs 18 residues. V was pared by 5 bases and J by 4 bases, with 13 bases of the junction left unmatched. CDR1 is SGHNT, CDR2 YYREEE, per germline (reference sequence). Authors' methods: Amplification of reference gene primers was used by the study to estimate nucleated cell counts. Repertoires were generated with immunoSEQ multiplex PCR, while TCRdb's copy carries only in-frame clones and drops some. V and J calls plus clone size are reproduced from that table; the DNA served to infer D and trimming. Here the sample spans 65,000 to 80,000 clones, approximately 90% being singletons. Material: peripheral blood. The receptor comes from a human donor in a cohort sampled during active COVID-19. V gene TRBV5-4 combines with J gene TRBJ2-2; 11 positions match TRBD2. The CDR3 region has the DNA TGTGCCAGCAGGACCGGGACTAGCGGAGCTCCGGGCACCGGGGAGCTGTTTTTT. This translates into CASRTGTSGAPGTGELFF.